This T cell receptor beta chain was obtained from a study of OX40 agonist ivuxolimab in advanced cancers. Some clones are missing from TCRdb's copy, which holds only in-frame ones; the method was immunoSEQ multiplex PCR. This sample has some 69,000 clones, with about three quarters found just once. Overall study findings and caveats: Determination of antigen specificity was not performed for the expanded peripheral T cells.

The CDR3 is 19 amino acids. Germline V gene lookup returns CDR1 MNHNS and CDR2 SASEGT. V was shortened by 4 bases and J by 0 bases, with 22 bases between the two germline ends. Concerning this clone itself: Its matching antigen is unknown.

The sample in question was CD4+ or CD8+ T cells sorted from blood, obtained in a trial of the OX40 agonist ivuxolimab. This chain connects TRBV6-1 to TRBJ2-4, with a possible D match to TRBD2 (6 bases). This TCR came from an adult with an advanced solid tumor such as melanoma, head and neck, liver or kidney cancer. CDR3 nucleotide sequence: TGTGCCAGCAGTGTGGCCAGCGGGCGTAGGGGTGTAGCCAAAAACATTCAGTACTTC. Translating it yields CASSVASGRRGVAKNIQYF.